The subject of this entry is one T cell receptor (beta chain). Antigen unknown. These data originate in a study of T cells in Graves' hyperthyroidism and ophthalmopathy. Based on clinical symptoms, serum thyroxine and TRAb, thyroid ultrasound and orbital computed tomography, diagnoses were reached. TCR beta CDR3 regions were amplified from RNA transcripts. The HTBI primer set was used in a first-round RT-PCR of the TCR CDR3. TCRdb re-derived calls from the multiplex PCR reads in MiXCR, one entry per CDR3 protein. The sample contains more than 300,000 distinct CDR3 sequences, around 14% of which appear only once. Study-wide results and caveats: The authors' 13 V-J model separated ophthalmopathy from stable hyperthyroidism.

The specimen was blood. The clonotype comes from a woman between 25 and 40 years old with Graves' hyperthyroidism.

CDR3 in amino acids: CASSYSSRGGTEAFF. Here the CDR3 DNA reads TGTGCCAGCAGTTACTCGAGTAGGGGCGGCACTGAAGCTTTCTTT. The J gene is TRBJ1-1, the V gene TRBV6-6; tentatively, D is TRBD1 (5 bases). Germline CDR1 reads MNHNY; CDR2 reads SVGAGI (reference sequence). Trimming left V 0 bases short and J 4 bases short, with 12 bases between. CDR3 length: 15 amino acids.